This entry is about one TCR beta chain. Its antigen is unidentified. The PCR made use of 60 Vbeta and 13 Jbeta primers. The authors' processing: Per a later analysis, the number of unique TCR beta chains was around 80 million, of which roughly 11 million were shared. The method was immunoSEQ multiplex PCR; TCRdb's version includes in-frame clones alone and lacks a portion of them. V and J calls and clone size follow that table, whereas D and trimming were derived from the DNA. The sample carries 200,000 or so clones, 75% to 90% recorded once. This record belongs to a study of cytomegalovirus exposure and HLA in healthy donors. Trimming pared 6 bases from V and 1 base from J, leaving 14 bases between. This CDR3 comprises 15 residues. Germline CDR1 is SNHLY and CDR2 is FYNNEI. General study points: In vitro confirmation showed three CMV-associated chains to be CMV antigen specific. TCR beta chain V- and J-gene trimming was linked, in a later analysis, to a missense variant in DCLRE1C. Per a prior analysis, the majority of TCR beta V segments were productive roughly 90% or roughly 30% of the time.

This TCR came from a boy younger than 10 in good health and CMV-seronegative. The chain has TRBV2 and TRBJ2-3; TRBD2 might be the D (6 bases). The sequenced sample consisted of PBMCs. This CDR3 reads CASRLGASGTDTQYF. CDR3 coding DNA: TGTGCCAGCAGACTGGGAGCTAGCGGCACAGATACGCAGTATTTT.